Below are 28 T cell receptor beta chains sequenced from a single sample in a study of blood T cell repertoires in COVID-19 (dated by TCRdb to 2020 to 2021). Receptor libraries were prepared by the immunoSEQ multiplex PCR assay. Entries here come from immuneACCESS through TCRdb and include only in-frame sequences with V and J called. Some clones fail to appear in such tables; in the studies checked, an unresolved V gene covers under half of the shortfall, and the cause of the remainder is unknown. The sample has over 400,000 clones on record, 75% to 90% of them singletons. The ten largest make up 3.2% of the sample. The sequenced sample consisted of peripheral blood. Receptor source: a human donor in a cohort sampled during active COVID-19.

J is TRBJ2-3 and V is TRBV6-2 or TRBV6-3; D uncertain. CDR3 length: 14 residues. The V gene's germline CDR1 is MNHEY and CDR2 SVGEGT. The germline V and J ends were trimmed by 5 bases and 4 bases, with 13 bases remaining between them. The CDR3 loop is CASSNSLRSDTQYF. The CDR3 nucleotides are TGTGCCAGCAGTAATAGCCTTAGGTCAGATACGCAGTATTTT.

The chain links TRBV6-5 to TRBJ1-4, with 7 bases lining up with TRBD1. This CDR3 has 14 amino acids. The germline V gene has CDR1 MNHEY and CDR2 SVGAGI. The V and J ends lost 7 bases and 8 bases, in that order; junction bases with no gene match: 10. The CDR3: CASTPGTAPEKLFF. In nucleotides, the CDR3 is TGTGCCAGCACTCCCGGGACAGCTCCGGAAAAACTGTTTTTT.

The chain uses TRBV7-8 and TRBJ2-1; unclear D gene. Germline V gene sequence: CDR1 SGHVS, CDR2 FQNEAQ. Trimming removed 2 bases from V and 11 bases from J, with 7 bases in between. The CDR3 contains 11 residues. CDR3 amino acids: CASSLLRQQFF. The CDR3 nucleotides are TGTGCCAGCAGCTTACTGCGTCAGCAGTTCTTC. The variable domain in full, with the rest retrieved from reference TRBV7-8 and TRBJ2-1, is GAGVSQSPRYKVAKRGQDVALRCDPISGHVSLFWYQQALGQGPEFLTYFQNEAQLDKSGLPSDRFFAERPEGSVSTLKIQRTQQEDSAVYLCASSLLRQQFFGPGTRLTVL.

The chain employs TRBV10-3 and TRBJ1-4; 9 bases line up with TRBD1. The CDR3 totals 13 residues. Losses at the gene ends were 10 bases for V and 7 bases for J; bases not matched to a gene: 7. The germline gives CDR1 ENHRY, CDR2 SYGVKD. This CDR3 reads CATTGGRAEKLFF. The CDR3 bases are TGTGCCACGACAGGGGGTCGGGCTGAAAAACTGTTTTTT.

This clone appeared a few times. The CDR3 DNA follows: TGTGCCAGTAGTCTTAACAGGGCAACTAATGAAAAACTGTTTTTT. Encoded protein: CASSLNRATNEKLFF. The V gene is TRBV19, the J gene TRBJ1-4; a weak D match, TRBD1 (6 bases). CDR3 length: 15 residues. The V end was cut by 5 bases, the J end by 0 bases, with 10 bases between. Germline loops: CDR1 LNHDA, CDR2 SQIVND (reference sequence).

The CDR3 region is CASSSNRGYEKLFF. The DNA for the CDR3 is TGTGCCAGCAGCTCTAACAGGGGTTATGAAAAACTGTTTTTT. The chain is built from TRBV5-5 and TRBJ1-4; 7 bases map to TRBD1. The CDR3 extends over 14 amino acids. Per germline, CDR1 SGHKS and CDR2 YYEKEE (reference sequence). The V segment lost 3 bases and the J segment 6 bases; nucleotides outside the gene matches: 5.

For the CDR3, the DNA is TGCGCCAGCAGTGGAGGACTCAACACCGGGGAGCTGTTTTTT. Protein: CASSGGLNTGELFF. V usage is TRBV10-1 and J usage is TRBJ2-2; possibly TRBD2 for D (5 bases). V was shortened by 4 bases and J by 2 bases, with 8 bases between the two germline ends. CDR3 size: 14 residues. Germline V lookup: CDR1 WNHNN, CDR2 SYGVQD (reference sequence).

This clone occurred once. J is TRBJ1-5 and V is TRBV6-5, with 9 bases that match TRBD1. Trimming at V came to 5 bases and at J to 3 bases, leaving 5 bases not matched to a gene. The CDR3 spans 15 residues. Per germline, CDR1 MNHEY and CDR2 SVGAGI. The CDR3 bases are TGTGCCAGCAGTCGCGGGACAGGGAACAATCAGCCCCAGCATTTT. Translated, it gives CASSRGTGNNQPQHF.

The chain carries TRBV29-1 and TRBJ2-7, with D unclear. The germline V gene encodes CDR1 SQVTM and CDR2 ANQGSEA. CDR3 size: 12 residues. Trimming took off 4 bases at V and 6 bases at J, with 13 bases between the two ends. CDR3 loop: CSVVWSLSEQYF. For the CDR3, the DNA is TGCAGCGTTGTCTGGTCTCTAAGCGAGCAGTACTTC.

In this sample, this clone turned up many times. DNA for the CDR3: TGTGCCAGCTCAGCCAACGCAGGGCTGAAAGAGACCCAGTACTTC. Translating gives CASSANAGLKETQYF. J is TRBJ2-5 and V is TRBV3-1 (or the pseudogene TRBV3-2), with a weak D call TRBD1 (5 bases). Germline V lookup: CDR1 LGHDT, CDR2 YNNKEL (reference sequence). V lost 8 bases, J lost 3 bases, and 19 bases lay in between. The CDR3 spans 15 residues.

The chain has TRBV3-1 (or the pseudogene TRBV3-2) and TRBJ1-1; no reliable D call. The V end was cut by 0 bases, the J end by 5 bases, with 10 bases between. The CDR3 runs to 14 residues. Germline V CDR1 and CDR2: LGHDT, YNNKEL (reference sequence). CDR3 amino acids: CASSQEDRRTEAFF. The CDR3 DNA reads TGTGCCAGCAGCCAAGAGGACCGGAGGACTGAAGCTTTCTTT.

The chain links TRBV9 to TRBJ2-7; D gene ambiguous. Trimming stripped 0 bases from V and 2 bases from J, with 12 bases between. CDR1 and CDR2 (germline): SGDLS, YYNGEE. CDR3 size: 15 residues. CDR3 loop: CASSVGASEPYEQYF. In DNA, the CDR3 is TGTGCCAGCAGCGTAGGAGCTTCCGAACCCTACGAGCAGTACTTC. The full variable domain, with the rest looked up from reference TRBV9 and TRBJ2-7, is DSGVTQTPKHLITATGQRVTLRCSPRSGDLSVYWYQQSLDQGLQFLIQYYNGEERAKGNILERFSAQQFPDLHSELNLSSLELGDSALYFCASSVGASEPYEQYFGPGTRLTVT.

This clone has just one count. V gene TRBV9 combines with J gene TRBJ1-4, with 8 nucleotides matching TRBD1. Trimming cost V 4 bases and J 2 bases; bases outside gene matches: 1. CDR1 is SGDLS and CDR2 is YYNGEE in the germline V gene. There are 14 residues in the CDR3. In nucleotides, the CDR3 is TGTGCCAGCAGCCGGGACAGGACTAATGAAAAACTGTTTTTT. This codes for CASSRDRTNEKLFF. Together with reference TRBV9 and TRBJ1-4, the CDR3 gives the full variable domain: DSGVTQTPKHLITATGQRVTLRCSPRSGDLSVYWYQQSLDQGLQFLIQYYNGEERAKGNILERFSAQQFPDLHSELNLSSLELGDSALYFCASSRDRTNEKLFFGSGTQLSVL.

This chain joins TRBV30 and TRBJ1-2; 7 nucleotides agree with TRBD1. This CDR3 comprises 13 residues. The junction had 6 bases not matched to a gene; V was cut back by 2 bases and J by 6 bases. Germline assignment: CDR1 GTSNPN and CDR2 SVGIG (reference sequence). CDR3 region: CAWSLSQGDGYTF. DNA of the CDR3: TGTGCCTGGAGTCTCTCGCAGGGGGATGGCTACACCTTC.

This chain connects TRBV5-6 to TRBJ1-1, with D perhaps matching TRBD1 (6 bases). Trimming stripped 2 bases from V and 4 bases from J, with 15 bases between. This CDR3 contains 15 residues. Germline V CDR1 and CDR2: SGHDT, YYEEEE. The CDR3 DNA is TGTGCCAGCAGCTTTTTAGTCGGGGGGCCCACTGAAGCTTTCTTT. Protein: CASSFLVGGPTEAFF.

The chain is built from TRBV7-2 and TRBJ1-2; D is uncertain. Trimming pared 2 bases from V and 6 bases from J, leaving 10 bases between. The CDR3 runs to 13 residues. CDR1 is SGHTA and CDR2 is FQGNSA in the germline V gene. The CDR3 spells CASSLPGFHGYTF. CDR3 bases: TGTGCCAGCAGCTTACCGGGGTTCCATGGCTACACCTTC.

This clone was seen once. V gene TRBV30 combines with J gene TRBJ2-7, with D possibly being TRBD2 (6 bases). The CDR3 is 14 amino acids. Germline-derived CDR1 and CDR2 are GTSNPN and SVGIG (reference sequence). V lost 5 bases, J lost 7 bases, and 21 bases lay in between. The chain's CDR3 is CAWGILLSEGEQYF. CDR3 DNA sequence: TGTGCCTGGGGTATCTTGTTATCGGAGGGGGAGCAGTACTTC.

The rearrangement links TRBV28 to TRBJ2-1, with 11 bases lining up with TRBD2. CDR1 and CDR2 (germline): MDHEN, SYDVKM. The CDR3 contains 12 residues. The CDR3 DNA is TGTGTAGCGACTAGCGGGATAAATGAGCAGTTCTTC. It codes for CVATSGINEQFF.

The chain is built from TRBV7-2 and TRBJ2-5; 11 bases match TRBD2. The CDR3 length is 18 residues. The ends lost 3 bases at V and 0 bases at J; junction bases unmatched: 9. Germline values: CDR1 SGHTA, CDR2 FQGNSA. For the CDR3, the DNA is TGTGCCAGCAGCTTTATGTCAGGACTAGCGGGTTACCAAGAGACCCAGTACTTC. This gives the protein CASSFMSGLAGYQETQYF.

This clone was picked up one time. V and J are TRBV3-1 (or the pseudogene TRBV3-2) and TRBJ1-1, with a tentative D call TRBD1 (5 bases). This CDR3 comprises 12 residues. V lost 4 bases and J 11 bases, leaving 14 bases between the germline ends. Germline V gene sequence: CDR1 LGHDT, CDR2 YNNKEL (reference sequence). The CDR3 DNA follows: TGTGCCAGCAGCCGATACGGGGGGAGGGCTTTCTTT. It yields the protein CASSRYGGRAFF.

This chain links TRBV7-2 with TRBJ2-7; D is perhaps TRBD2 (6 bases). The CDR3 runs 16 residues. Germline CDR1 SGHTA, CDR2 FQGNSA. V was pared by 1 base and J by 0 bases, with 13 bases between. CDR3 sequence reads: CASSLDGTRLSYEQYF. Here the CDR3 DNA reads TGTGCCAGCAGCTTAGATGGGACTCGACTCTCCTACGAGCAGTACTTC.

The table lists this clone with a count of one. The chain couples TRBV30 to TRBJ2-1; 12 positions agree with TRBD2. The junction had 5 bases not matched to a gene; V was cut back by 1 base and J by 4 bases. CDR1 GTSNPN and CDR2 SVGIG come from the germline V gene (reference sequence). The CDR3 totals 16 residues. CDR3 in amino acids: CAWSGTSGEYYNEQFF. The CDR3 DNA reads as TGTGCCTGGAGTGGGACTAGCGGGGAATATTACAATGAGCAGTTCTTC.

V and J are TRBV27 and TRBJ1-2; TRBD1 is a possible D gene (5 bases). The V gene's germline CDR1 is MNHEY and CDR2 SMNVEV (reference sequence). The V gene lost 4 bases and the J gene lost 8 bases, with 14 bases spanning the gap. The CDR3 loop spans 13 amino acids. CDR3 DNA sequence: TGTGCCAGCAGTTCAGGGTATCTAAGGGGCTACACCTTC. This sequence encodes CASSSGYLRGYTF.

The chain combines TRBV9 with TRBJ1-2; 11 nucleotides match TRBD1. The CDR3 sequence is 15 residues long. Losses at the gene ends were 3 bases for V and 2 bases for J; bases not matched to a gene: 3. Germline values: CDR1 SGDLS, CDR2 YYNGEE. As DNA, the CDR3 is TGTGCCAGCAGCGACAGGACAGGGGGCAACTATGGCTACACCTTC. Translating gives CASSDRTGGNYGYTF.

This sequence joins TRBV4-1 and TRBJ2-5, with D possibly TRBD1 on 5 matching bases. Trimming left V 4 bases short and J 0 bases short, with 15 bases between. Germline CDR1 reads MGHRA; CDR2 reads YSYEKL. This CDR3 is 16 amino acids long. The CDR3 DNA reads TGCGCCAGCAGCCGCGGTATATCAGGGTACCAAGAGACCCAGTACTTC. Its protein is CASSRGISGYQETQYF.

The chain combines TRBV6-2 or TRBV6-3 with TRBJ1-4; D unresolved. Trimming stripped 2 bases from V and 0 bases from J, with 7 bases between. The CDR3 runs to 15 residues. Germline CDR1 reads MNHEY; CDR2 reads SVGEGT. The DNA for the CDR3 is TGTGCCAGCAGTTACGTGGCAACAACTAATGAAAAACTGTTTTTT. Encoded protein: CASSYVATTNEKLFF.

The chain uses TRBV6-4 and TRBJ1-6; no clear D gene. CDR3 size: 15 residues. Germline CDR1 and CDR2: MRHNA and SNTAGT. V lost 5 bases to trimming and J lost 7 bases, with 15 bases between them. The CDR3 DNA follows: TGTGCCAGCAGTTCGGAGCTCGCTCAAAATTCACCCCTCCACTTT. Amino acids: CASSSELAQNSPLHF.

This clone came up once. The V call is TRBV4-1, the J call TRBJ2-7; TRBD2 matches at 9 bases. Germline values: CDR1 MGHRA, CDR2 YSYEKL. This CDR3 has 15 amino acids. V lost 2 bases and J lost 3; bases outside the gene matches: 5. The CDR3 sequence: CASSQTPSGNYEQYF. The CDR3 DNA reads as TGCGCCAGCAGCCAAACTCCTAGCGGGAACTACGAGCAGTACTTC.